These 17 T cell receptor beta chains originate from one sample sequenced in a study of shared clonotypes between healthy human individuals. Libraries were prepared by immunoSEQ multiplex PCR; TCRdb keeps only in-frame clonotypes and omits some of them. The table lists 1,400,000 or so clones, around 98.5% of them singletons. Sample: naive CD4+ T cells sorted from blood. Subset indicated: CD45RA+ positively selected. Receptors originate from a young man in good health.

This chain links TRBV15 with TRBJ2-3; D is possibly TRBD2 (6 bases). The V gene lost 0 bases and the J gene lost 4 bases, with 14 bases spanning the gap. CDR1 is LNHNV and CDR2 is YYDKDF in the germline V gene (reference sequence). CDR3 size: 16 residues. The CDR3 region is CATSRDRNSGSDTQYF. The CDR3 DNA follows: TGTGCCACCAGCAGAGATCGGAATAGCGGATCAGATACGCAGTATTTT.

The rearrangement joins TRBV5-1 to TRBJ1-2; 7 nucleotides match TRBD1. The J segment lost 8 bases and the V segment lost 1 base, leaving 14 bases of the junction unmatched. Germline loops: CDR1 SGHRS, CDR2 YFSETQ. This CDR3 has 16 amino acids. CDR3 residues: CASSLPVTGSPGGYTF. CDR3 nucleotide sequence: TGCGCCAGCAGCTTGCCCGTGACAGGGAGCCCTGGGGGCTACACCTTC.

V and J are TRBV5-4 and TRBJ2-7, with no clear D. CDR1 and CDR2 from the germline V gene are SGHNT and YYREEE (reference sequence). V gave up 3 bases and J gave up 2 bases, with 12 bases separating them. The CDR3 consists of 14 residues. CDR3 nucleotides: TGTGCCAGCAGCTCCCACAAAACTACCTACGAGCAGTACTTC. This translates into CASSSHKTTYEQYF. The entire variable domain, with the rest obtained from reference TRBV5-4 and TRBJ2-7, is as follows: ETGVTQSPTHLIKTRGQQVTLRCSSQSGHNTVSWYQQALGQGPQFIFQYYREEENGRGNFPPRFSGLQFPNYSSELNVNALELDDSALYLCASSSHKTTYEQYFGPGTRLTVT.

The chain recombines TRBV14 with TRBJ2-3, with no clear D. The CDR3 runs 14 residues. The V gene's germline CDR1 is SGHDN and CDR2 FVKESK. Trimming left V 0 bases short and J 5 bases short, with 9 bases between. CDR3: CASSQELWRDTQYF. As DNA, the CDR3 is TGTGCCAGCAGCCAAGAGCTCTGGCGAGATACGCAGTATTTT.

The chain uses TRBV12-5 and TRBJ2-1, with D perhaps TRBD1 (5 bases). CDR3 length equals 18 residues. V shed 0 bases and J shed 4 bases, with 19 bases lying between them. Germline CDR1 is LGHNT and CDR2 is FRNRAP. The CDR3 nucleotides are TGTGCTAGTGGTTTGGTAATGAGTAGGGGCCTCCAATACAATGAGCAGTTCTTC. Protein: CASGLVMSRGLQYNEQFF.

The V and J genes are TRBV30 and TRBJ1-2, with 7 positions matching TRBD1. Trimming at V came to 3 bases and at J to 4 bases, leaving 2 bases not matched to a gene. Germline V gives CDR1 GTSNPN, CDR2 SVGIG (reference sequence). CDR3 length: 12 residues. For the CDR3, the DNA is TGTGCCTGGAGGGGACAGCTCTATGGCTACACCTTC. Its protein is CAWRGQLYGYTF.

The V and J genes are TRBV19 and TRBJ2-1; D tentatively fits TRBD1 or TRBD2 (5 bases each). In germline, CDR1 is LNHDA, CDR2 SQIVND (reference sequence). Deletions cut 4 bases from V and 5 bases from J, with 15 bases between. This CDR3 comprises 15 residues. In DNA form, the CDR3 reads TGTGCCAGTAGTACACGGGGCCGGGGTGACAATGAGCAGTTCTTC. It translates to CASSTRGRGDNEQFF. The full variable domain, rest sourced from reference TRBV19 and TRBJ2-1, is DGGITQSPKYLFRKEGQNVTLSCEQNLNHDAMYWYRQDPGQGLRLIYYSQIVNDFQKGDIAEGYSVSREKKESFPLTVTSAQKNPTAFYLCASSTRGRGDNEQFFGPGTRLTVL.

V and J are TRBV6-5 and TRBJ1-1; 8 bases match TRBD1. Germline V gene lookup returns CDR1 MNHEY and CDR2 SVGAGI. This CDR3 is built from 11 residues. The J segment lost 11 bases and the V segment lost 6 bases, leaving 5 bases of the junction unmatched. The CDR3 here is CASSQGAWAFF. The CDR3 DNA reads TGTGCCAGCAGCCAGGGGGCATGGGCTTTCTTT.

The chain combines TRBV19 with TRBJ2-2; TRBD2 matches at 7 bases. J was trimmed by 5 bases and V by 11 bases; bases with no gene match: 11. Germline V gene sequence: CDR1 LNHDA, CDR2 SQIVND (reference sequence). This CDR3 has 14 residues. DNA of the CDR3: TGTGCCGCGATGGAGCGGGGAAGGACCGGGGAGCTGTTTTTT. Protein: CAAMERGRTGELFF.

The genes are TRBV2 and TRBJ2-4; 7 nucleotides align to TRBD2. In germline, CDR1 is SNHLY, CDR2 FYNNEI. This CDR3 has 15 residues. V lost 4 bases, J lost 2 bases, and 5 bases stayed unmatched. CDR3 DNA sequence: TGTGCCAGCAGTGGGGCCGGGACTACCAAAAACATTCAGTACTTC. This codes for CASSGAGTTKNIQYF.

This chain connects TRBV27 to TRBJ1-5; D perhaps matches TRBD1 (5 bases). Germline V gene lookup returns CDR1 MNHEY and CDR2 SMNVEV (reference sequence). The CDR3 loop spans 15 amino acids. Trimming shortened V by 1 base and J by 4 bases, and 11 bases separated the two germline ends. This chain's CDR3 is CASSLLSGGNQPQHF. The CDR3 nucleotides are TGTGCCAGCAGTTTATTATCCGGGGGAAATCAGCCCCAGCATTTT.

This chain connects TRBV7-2 to TRBJ2-3; 8 positions match TRBD2. Unmatched junction bases numbered 6, after V lost 4 bases and J lost 3 bases. CDR1 SGHTA and CDR2 FQGNSA come from the germline V gene. The CDR3 contains 15 residues. In DNA, the CDR3 is TGTGCCAGCAGCTACGAGAGCGGGAGTACAGATACGCAGTATTTT. Its protein is CASSYESGSTDTQYF.

This rearrangement joins TRBV6-5 to TRBJ1-5, with a tentative D call TRBD1 (5 bases). This CDR3 has 14 residues. V lost 6 bases and J lost 8, with 17 bases in between. Germline V gives CDR1 MNHEY, CDR2 SVGAGI. CDR3 loop: CASRRADSREPQHF. The CDR3 nucleotides read TGTGCCAGCAGGAGAGCCGACAGTCGGGAGCCCCAGCATTTT.

The genes are TRBV2 and TRBJ2-1, with D perhaps matching TRBD2 (5 bases). CDR3 length: 14 residues. Germline V gene sequence: CDR1 SNHLY, CDR2 FYNNEI. Trimming removed 6 bases from V and 2 bases from J, with 11 bases in between. The CDR3 DNA sequence: TGTGCCAGCAGAGAACACGGGACCTACAATGAGCAGTTCTTC. Translation: CASREHGTYNEQFF.

The J gene is TRBJ2-3, the V gene TRBV9; D is possibly TRBD2 (6 bases). Germline V CDR1 and CDR2: SGDLS, YYNGEE. The CDR3 loop spans 17 amino acids. V was cut by 0 bases and J by 1 base, with 15 bases left in between. The CDR3 protein is CASSVGVAGRGTDTQYF. In DNA form, the CDR3 reads TGTGCCAGCAGCGTAGGAGTTGCGGGACGGGGCACAGATACGCAGTATTTT.

V gene TRBV18 combines with J gene TRBJ2-7; D possibly corresponds to TRBD1 (5 bases). Germline V gene data show CDR1 as KGHSH and CDR2 as LQKENI. With 3 bases removed from V and 0 bases from J, the gap between germline ends came to 18 bases. The CDR3 totals 17 residues. The CDR3 bases are TGTGCCAGCTCACCGTTATATCAAGGGGCTTCCTCCTACGAGCAGTACTTC. Amino acid sequence: CASSPLYQGASSYEQYF. The whole variable domain, filled in from reference TRBV18 and TRBJ2-7, reads NAGVMQNPRHLVRRRGQEARLRCSPMKGHSHVYWYRQLPEEGLKFMVYLQKENIIDESGMPKERFSAEFPKEGPSILRIQQVVRGDSAAYFCASSPLYQGASSYEQYFGPGTRLTVT.

This chain connects TRBV5-4 to TRBJ1-1; the D is unclear. The length of the CDR3 is 14 residues. Germline CDR1 and CDR2: SGHNT and YYREEE (reference sequence). Trimming left V 1 base short and J 4 bases short, with 11 bases between. The CDR3 loop reads CASSLPGMGTEAFF. The CDR3 DNA follows: TGTGCCAGCAGCTTGCCTGGAATGGGCACTGAAGCTTTCTTT. The full variable domain, rest sourced from reference TRBV5-4 and TRBJ1-1, is ETGVTQSPTHLIKTRGQQVTLRCSSQSGHNTVSWYQQALGQGPQFIFQYYREEENGRGNFPPRFSGLQFPNYSSELNVNALELDDSALYLCASSLPGMGTEAFFGQGTRLTVV.